These 22 T cell receptor beta chains originate from one sample sequenced in a study of T cells in narcolepsy. Only in-frame clones appear in the TCRdb table, and some are missing; sequencing was by immunoSEQ multiplex PCR. Of tens of thousands of clones listed, 70% to 90% were seen once; the top ten hold roughly 1.3%. Source material: CD45RA- memory CD4+ T cells from PBMCs. Source of these receptors: a human donor with narcolepsy.

CDR3 region: CASSFSGTSGSEQYF. DNA of the CDR3: TGCGCCAGCAGCTTCTCAGGGACTAGCGGGAGCGAGCAGTACTTC. The chain joins TRBV5-1 to TRBJ2-7, with 14 positions matching TRBD2. Germline V gene sequence: CDR1 SGHRS, CDR2 YFSETQ. This CDR3 has 15 residues. The ends lost 2 bases at V and 6 bases at J; junction bases unmatched: 4. The full variable domain, its missing parts supplied by reference TRBV5-1 and TRBJ2-7, is KAGVTQTPRYLIKTRGQQVTLSCSPISGHRSVSWYQQTPGQGLQFLFEYFSETQRNKGNFPGRFSGRQFSNSRSEMNVSTLELGDSALYLCASSFSGTSGSEQYFGPGTRLTVT.

The CDR3 here is CASSDRVNGYTF. The CDR3 nucleotides read TGTGCCAGCAGTGACAGAGTTAATGGCTACACCTTC. The chain uses TRBV6-1 and TRBJ1-2; D ambiguous. V lost 3 bases and J lost 6, with 8 bases in between. CDR1 is MNHNS, CDR2 SASEGT, per germline. The length of the CDR3 is 12 residues.

The chain combines TRBV29-1 with TRBJ2-4; TRBD2 might be the D (6 bases). This CDR3 spans 12 amino acids. V was trimmed by 5 bases and J by 6 bases, leaving 11 bases between them. In germline, CDR1 is SQVTM, CDR2 ANQGSEA. CDR3 in amino acids: CSVRRDSNIQYF. CDR3 bases: TGCAGCGTTCGGCGGGACTCAAACATTCAGTACTTC. Based on the CDR3 plus reference TRBV29-1 and TRBJ2-4, the full variable domain is SAVISQKPSRDICQRGTSLTIQCQVDSQVTMMFWYRQQPGQSLTLIATANQGSEATYESGFVIDKFPISRPNLTFSTLTVSNMSPEDSSIYLCSVRRDSNIQYFGAGTRLSVL.

The genes are TRBV19 and TRBJ2-1; 9 bases are a match to TRBD2. Trimming at V came to 6 bases and at J to 2 bases, leaving 2 bases not matched to a gene. CDR3 size: 14 residues. Looked up from germline, CDR1 is LNHDA and CDR2 is SQIVND (reference sequence). The CDR3 DNA reads as TGTGCCAGTAGGAAGCGGGAGGCCTACAATGAGCAGTTCTTC. Amino acids: CASRKREAYNEQFF.

J is TRBJ2-2 and V is TRBV5-1, with D possibly called TRBD1 or TRBD2 (5 bases each). V lost 4 bases and J lost 6, with 13 bases in between. CDR1 and CDR2 (germline): SGHRS, YFSETQ. The CDR3 loop spans 14 amino acids. The CDR3 reads CASSRSQGAGELFF. The DNA for the CDR3 is TGCGCCAGCAGCCGATCTCAGGGAGCCGGGGAGCTGTTTTTT. Full variable domain (missing parts from reference TRBV5-1 and TRBJ2-2): KAGVTQTPRYLIKTRGQQVTLSCSPISGHRSVSWYQQTPGQGLQFLFEYFSETQRNKGNFPGRFSGRQFSNSRSEMNVSTLELGDSALYLCASSRSQGAGELFFGEGSRLTVL.

This clone was seen only once. This sequence joins TRBV18 and TRBJ2-1; 13 nucleotides agree with TRBD2. The CDR3 sequence is 13 residues long. The germline gives CDR1 KGHSH, CDR2 LQKENI. Germline trimming cut 6 bases from V and 15 bases from J; bases unmatched to any gene: 8. CDR3 nucleotide sequence: TGTGCCAGCTCGGGACTAGCGGGAACAAATCTGTTCTTC. It is translated as CASSGLAGTNLFF. The whole variable domain, remainder taken from reference TRBV18 and TRBJ2-1, is NAGVMQNPRHLVRRRGQEARLRCSPMKGHSHVYWYRQLPEEGLKFMVYLQKENIIDESGMPKERFSAEFPKEGPSILRIQQVVRGDSAAYFCASSGLAGTNLFFGPGTRLTVL.

The rearrangement joins TRBV4-2 to TRBJ2-3, with unresolved D. V lost 0 bases and J lost 4, with 17 bases in between. In germline, CDR1 is LGHNA, CDR2 YNFKEQ. The CDR3 covers 17 residues. Here the CDR3 DNA reads TGTGCCAGCAGCCAAGATCTCTCTAGGTTAGTCGCAGATACGCAGTATTTT. It is translated as CASSQDLSRLVADTQYF.

This CDR3 reads CASTPLAGGTYEQYF. As DNA, the CDR3 is TGCGCCAGCACTCCTCTAGCGGGAGGAACCTACGAGCAGTACTTC. The chain couples TRBV5-1 to TRBJ2-7; 11 bases map to TRBD2. The germline V gene encodes CDR1 SGHRS and CDR2 YFSETQ. The CDR3 extends over 15 amino acids. V shed 6 bases and J 2 bases; nucleotides not matched to a gene: 7.

The chain is built from TRBV5-4 and TRBJ2-7; 7 nucleotides line up with TRBD1. Germline V gene data show CDR1 as SGHNT and CDR2 as YYREEE (reference sequence). CDR3 size: 15 residues. Unmatched junction bases numbered 11, after V lost 6 bases and J lost 2 bases. Written as DNA, the CDR3 is TGTGCCAGCACCGCGACAGGGACATTCGCCTACGAGCAGTACTTC. Protein sequence: CASTATGTFAYEQYF.

The chain employs TRBV9 and TRBJ2-2; 9 bases agree with TRBD2. With 0 bases clipped from V and 9 bases from J, the junction kept 6 bases outside the gene matches. Germline CDR1 reads SGDLS; CDR2 reads YYNGEE. The CDR3 extends over 15 amino acids. CDR3 residues: CASSVVAGGPRELFF. CDR3 coding DNA: TGTGCCAGCAGCGTAGTTGCGGGAGGGCCCCGGGAGCTGTTTTTT. The entire variable domain, with the rest obtained from reference TRBV9 and TRBJ2-2, is as follows: DSGVTQTPKHLITATGQRVTLRCSPRSGDLSVYWYQQSLDQGLQFLIQYYNGEERAKGNILERFSAQQFPDLHSELNLSSLELGDSALYFCASSVVAGGPRELFFGEGSRLTVL.

CDR3 in DNA: TGCAGCGCTAGGACAGCCAAAAACATTCAGTACTTC. It yields the protein CSARTAKNIQYF. V is TRBV29-1 and J is TRBJ2-4, with D uncertain. The CDR3 is made up of 12 amino acids. V dropped 7 bases and J dropped 0 bases, with 7 bases sitting between them. Germline V gene lookup returns CDR1 SQVTM and CDR2 ANQGSEA.

Notes on this clone: Other DNA sequences in this sample translate to the same CDR3. The chain combines TRBV5-4 with TRBJ2-5; no firm D call. The V gene lost 0 bases and the J gene lost 4 bases, with 16 bases spanning the gap. CDR1 and CDR2 from the germline V gene are SGHNT and YYREEE (reference sequence). The CDR3 is 16 amino acids. The CDR3 DNA sequence: TGTGCCAGCAGCTTGGCGCCCCGAAGGGATCGAGAGACCCAGTACTTC. It encodes CASSLAPRRDRETQYF.

The gene calls are TRBV27 and TRBJ2-4; D ambiguous. Trimming removed 3 bases at V and 2 bases at J, with 14 bases between. The CDR3 length is 16 residues. Germline CDR1 reads MNHEY; CDR2 reads SMNVEV (reference sequence). The CDR3 loop is CASSFNERASKNIQYF. CDR3 in DNA: TGTGCCAGCAGTTTTAACGAAAGGGCCTCCAAAAACATTCAGTACTTC.

The genes are TRBV11-2 and TRBJ2-3; D not resolved. V gave up 4 bases and J gave up 2 bases, with 10 bases separating them. The CDR3 totals 14 residues. The germline V gene encodes CDR1 SGHAT and CDR2 FQNNGV. The DNA of the CDR3 is TGTGCCAGCAGCTCCGTTCGTAACACAGATACGCAGTATTTT. It translates to CASSSVRNTDTQYF.

V gene TRBV7-3 combines with J gene TRBJ2-1, with 11 bases lining up with TRBD2. V lost 2 bases to trimming and J lost 2 bases; unmatched junction nucleotides: 14. This CDR3 has 20 amino acids. The germline V gene has CDR1 SGHTA and CDR2 FQGTGA. The CDR3 protein is CASSLVSTSGRKIAYNEQFF. DNA for the CDR3: TGTGCCAGCAGCTTAGTCTCAACTAGCGGGAGAAAGATTGCCTACAATGAGCAGTTCTTC.

The CDR3 here is CASSGGGQGRLEKLFF. The CDR3 nucleotides are TGTGCCAGCAGCGGCGGGGGACAGGGAAGGTTGGAAAAACTGTTTTTT. The rearrangement links TRBV4-2 to TRBJ1-4; 9 bases are shared with TRBD1. Germline V gives CDR1 LGHNA, CDR2 YNFKEQ. With V trimmed by 5 bases and J by 8 bases, 12 bases remained unmatched. The CDR3 is 16 amino acids.

This clone showed up just once. The chain couples TRBV18 to TRBJ2-3; 10 bases agree with TRBD2. CDR3 length: 16 amino acids. Germline V gene sequence: CDR1 KGHSH, CDR2 LQKENI. Trimming cost V 3 bases and J 3 bases; bases outside gene matches: 6. CDR3 bases: TGTGCCAGCTCACCTTTCATAGCGGGAGGAACAGATACGCAGTATTTT. It is translated as CASSPFIAGGTDTQYF. Full variable domain (missing parts from reference TRBV18 and TRBJ2-3): NAGVMQNPRHLVRRRGQEARLRCSPMKGHSHVYWYRQLPEEGLKFMVYLQKENIIDESGMPKERFSAEFPKEGPSILRIQQVVRGDSAAYFCASSPFIAGGTDTQYFGPGTRLTVL.

The chain uses TRBV28 and TRBJ2-7; 9 bases match TRBD2. After removal of 4 bases from V and 10 bases from J, the junction contained 5 bases not matched to a gene. CDR3 size: 12 residues. In germline, CDR1 is MDHEN, CDR2 SYDVKM. The CDR3 loop reads CASSYSGSGQYF. CDR3 sequence (DNA): TGTGCCAGCAGTTATAGCGGGAGCGGACAGTACTTC. The full variable domain, with the rest looked up from reference TRBV28 and TRBJ2-7, is DVKVTQSSRYLVKRTGEKVFLECVQDMDHENMFWYRQDPGLGLRLIYFSYDVKMKEKGDIPEGYSVSREKKERFSLILESASTNQTSMYLCASSYSGSGQYFGPGTRLTVT.

This clone was counted a single time. The chain links TRBV6-6 to TRBJ1-6; TRBD1 is a possible D gene (5 bases). Germline V lookup: CDR1 MNHNY, CDR2 SVGAGI (reference sequence). V lost 6 bases, J lost 9 bases, and 18 bases lay in between. CDR3 length: 15 amino acids. The CDR3 here is CASSRNEGRGSPLHF. The CDR3 DNA sequence: TGTGCCAGCAGCCGCAATGAGGGGAGAGGTTCACCCCTCCACTTT.

Only a few counts were recorded for this clone. The chain employs TRBV9 and TRBJ2-4; no clear D gene. The CDR3 sequence is 14 residues long. The V end lost 0 bases, the J end lost 5 bases, and 9 bases lay between the germline ends. Germline CDR1 SGDLS, CDR2 YYNGEE. CDR3 sequence (DNA): TGTGCCAGCAGCGTAGACGAGATACAAAACATTCAGTACTTC. The encoded protein is CASSVDEIQNIQYF.

CDR3 coding DNA: TGTGCCAGCTCACCGCTTTCCCGGGGGGAGTCGCAGTATTTT. Protein product: CASSPLSRGESQYF. This rearrangement joins TRBV18 to TRBJ2-3; the match to TRBD2 covers 7 bases. This CDR3 region has 14 residues. The germline gives CDR1 KGHSH, CDR2 LQKENI. Unmatched junction bases numbered 10, after V lost 3 bases and J lost 10 bases.

The chain is built from TRBV6-4 and TRBJ2-2; 13 bases match TRBD2. The CDR3 has 15 residues. V shed 4 bases and J 4 bases; nucleotides not matched to a gene: 0. CDR1 is MRHNA and CDR2 is SNTAGT in the germline V gene. The CDR3 sequence: CASSGTSGSTGELFF. DNA for the CDR3: TGTGCCAGCAGTGGGACTAGCGGGAGCACCGGGGAGCTGTTTTTT.